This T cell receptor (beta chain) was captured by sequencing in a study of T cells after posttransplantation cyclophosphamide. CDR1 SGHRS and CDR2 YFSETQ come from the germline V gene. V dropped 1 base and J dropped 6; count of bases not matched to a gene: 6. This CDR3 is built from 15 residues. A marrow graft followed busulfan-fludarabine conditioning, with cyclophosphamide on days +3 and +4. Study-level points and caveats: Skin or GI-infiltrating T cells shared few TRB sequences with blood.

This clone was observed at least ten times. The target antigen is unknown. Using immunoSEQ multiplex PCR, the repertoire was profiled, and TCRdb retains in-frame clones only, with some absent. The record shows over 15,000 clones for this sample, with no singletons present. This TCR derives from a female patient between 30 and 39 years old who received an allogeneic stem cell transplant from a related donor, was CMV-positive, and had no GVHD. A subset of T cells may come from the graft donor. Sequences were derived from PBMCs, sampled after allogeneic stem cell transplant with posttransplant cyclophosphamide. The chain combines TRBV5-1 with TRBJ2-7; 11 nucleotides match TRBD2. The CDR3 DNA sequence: TGCGCCAGCAGCTTGACTAGCGGGAGAACGGGCGAGCAGTACTTC. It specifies CASSLTSGRTGEQYF. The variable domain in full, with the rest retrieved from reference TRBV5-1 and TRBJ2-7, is KAGVTQTPRYLIKTRGQQVTLSCSPISGHRSVSWYQQTPGQGLQFLFEYFSETQRNKGNFPGRFSGRQFSNSRSEMNVSTLELGDSALYLCASSLTSGRTGEQYFGPGTRLTVT.